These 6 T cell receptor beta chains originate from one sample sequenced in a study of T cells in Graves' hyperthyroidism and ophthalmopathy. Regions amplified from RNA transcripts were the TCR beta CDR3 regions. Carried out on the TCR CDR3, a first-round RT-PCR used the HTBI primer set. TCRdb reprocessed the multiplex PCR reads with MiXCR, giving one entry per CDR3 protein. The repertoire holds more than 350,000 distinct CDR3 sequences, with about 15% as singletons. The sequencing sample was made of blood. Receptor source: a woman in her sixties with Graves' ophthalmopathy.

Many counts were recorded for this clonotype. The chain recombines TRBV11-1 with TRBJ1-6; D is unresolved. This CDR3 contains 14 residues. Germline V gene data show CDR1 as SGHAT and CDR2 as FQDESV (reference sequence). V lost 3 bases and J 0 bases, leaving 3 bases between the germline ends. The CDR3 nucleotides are TGTGCCAGCAGCTTCCGCTCCTATAATTCACCCCTCCACTTT. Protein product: CASSFRSYNSPLHF.

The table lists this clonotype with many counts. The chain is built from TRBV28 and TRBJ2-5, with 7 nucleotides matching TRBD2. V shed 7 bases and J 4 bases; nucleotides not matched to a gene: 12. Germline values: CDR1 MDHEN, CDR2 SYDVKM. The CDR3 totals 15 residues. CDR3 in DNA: TGTGCCAGCATCCGGGCCGGGAGGAGGGGAGAGACCCAGTACTTC. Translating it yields CASIRAGRRGETQYF. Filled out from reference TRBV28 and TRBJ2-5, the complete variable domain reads DVKVTQSSRYLVKRTGEKVFLECVQDMDHENMFWYRQDPGLGLRLIYFSYDVKMKEKGDIPEGYSVSREKKERFSLILESASTNQTSMYLCASIRAGRRGETQYFGPGTRLLVL.

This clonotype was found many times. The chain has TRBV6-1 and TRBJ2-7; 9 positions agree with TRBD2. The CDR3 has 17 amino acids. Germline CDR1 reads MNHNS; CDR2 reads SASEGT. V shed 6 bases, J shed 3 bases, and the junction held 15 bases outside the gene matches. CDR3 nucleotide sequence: TGTGCCAGCAGAAAAAAACCTCGAGCGGGAGGACTCTACGAGCAGTACTTC. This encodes CASRKKPRAGGLYEQYF.

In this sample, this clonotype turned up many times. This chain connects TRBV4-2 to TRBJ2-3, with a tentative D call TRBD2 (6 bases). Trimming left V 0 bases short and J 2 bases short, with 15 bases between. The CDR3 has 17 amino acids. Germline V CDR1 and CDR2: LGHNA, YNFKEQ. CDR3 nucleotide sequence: TGTGCCAGCAGCCAAGATAGCGGAGCGCCACTCACAGATACGCAGTATTTT. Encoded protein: CASSQDSGAPLTDTQYF.

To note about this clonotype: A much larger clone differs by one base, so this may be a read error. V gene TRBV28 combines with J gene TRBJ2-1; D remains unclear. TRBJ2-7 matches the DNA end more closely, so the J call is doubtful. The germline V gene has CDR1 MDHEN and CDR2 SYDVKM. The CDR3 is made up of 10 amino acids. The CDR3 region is CASGRNEQYF. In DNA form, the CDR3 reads TGTGCCAGCGGACGCAATGAGCAGTACTTC.

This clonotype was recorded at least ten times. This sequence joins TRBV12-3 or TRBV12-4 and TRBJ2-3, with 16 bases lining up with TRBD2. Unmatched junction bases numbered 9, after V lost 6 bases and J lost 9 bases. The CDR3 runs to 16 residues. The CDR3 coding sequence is TGTGCCAGCAGCCCGGGACTAGCGGGAGGGCCAAGCACGCAGTATTTT. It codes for CASSPGLAGGPSTQYF.